This entry lists 8 T cell receptor beta chains sequenced from one sample in a study of blood T cells in healthy people across ages. Using a J-beta primer mix together with a sample-barcoded 5' primer, a second PCR was run for roughly 6 to 12 cycles. TCRdb recomputed calls from the 5' RACE reads with MiXCR, one row per CDR3 protein. The sample includes approximately 1,000,000 distinct CDR3 sequences, about two fifths of them seen just once. Sequenced sample: blood. The receptors come from a young man in good health.

The genes are TRBV10-3 and TRBJ2-2; perhaps TRBD1 as D (6 bases). Germline CDR1 is ENHRY and CDR2 is SYGVKD. The CDR3 has 17 residues. V lost 3 bases, J lost 5 bases, and 19 bases lay in between. The CDR3 sequence is CAISDQAQGRRTGELFF. The CDR3 region has the DNA TGTGCCATCAGTGATCAGGCCCAGGGGCGACGGACCGGGGAGCTGTTTTTT.

DNA of the CDR3: TGTGCCAGCAGCCCACAGGGCGTAGAGCAGTACTTC. Its translation is CASSPQGVEQYF. This chain joins TRBV14 and TRBJ2-7; maybe TRBD1 (6 bases). CDR3 length: 12 amino acids. V lost 4 bases, J lost 7 bases, and 11 bases lay in between. Per germline, CDR1 SGHDN and CDR2 FVKESK. The complete variable domain, with remaining parts taken from reference TRBV14 and TRBJ2-7, reads EAGVTQFPSHSVIEKGQTVTLRCDPISGHDNLYWYRRVMGKEIKFLLHFVKESKQDESGMPNNRFLAERTGGTYSTLKVQPAELEDSGVYFCASSPQGVEQYFGPGTRLTVT.

Only a few counts were recorded for this clonotype. The chain has TRBV20-1 and TRBJ2-1; D gene unclear. Germline V gene lookup returns CDR1 DFQATT and CDR2 SNEGSKA (reference sequence). The germline V and J ends were trimmed by 5 bases and 7 bases, with 9 bases remaining between them. CDR3 length equals 11 residues. The CDR3 nucleotides are TGCAGTGCTCAACAGAGAAATGAGCAGTTCTTC. Translated, it gives CSAQQRNEQFF.

This clonotype has only one observation. The chain carries TRBV7-2 and TRBJ1-1; possibly TRBD1 for D (5 bases). CDR3 length equals 13 residues. V was shortened by 1 base and J by 7 bases, with 10 bases between the two germline ends. Germline CDR1 reads SGHTA; CDR2 reads FQGNSA. CDR3 sequence (DNA): TGTGCCAGCAGCTTAGGGTGGGGGGGTGAAGCTTTCTTT. Translation gives CASSLGWGGEAFF. The full variable domain, completed using reference TRBV7-2 and TRBJ1-1, is GAGVSQSPSNKVTEKGKDVELRCDPISGHTALYWYRQSLGQGLEFLIYFQGNSAPDKSGLPSDRFSAERTGGSVSTLTIQRTQQEDSAVYLCASSLGWGGEAFFGQGTRLTVV.

The CDR3 coding sequence is TGTGCCAGCAGGCTAGGGACTAGCGGCTACAATGAGCAGTTCTTC. Translated, it gives CASRLGTSGYNEQFF. The V and J genes are TRBV2 and TRBJ2-1; 11 positions match TRBD2. Germline loops: CDR1 SNHLY, CDR2 FYNNEI. Losses at the gene ends were 6 bases for V and 3 bases for J; bases not matched to a gene: 4. This CDR3 has 15 residues.

The rearrangement links TRBV27 to TRBJ1-1; D gene ambiguous. The CDR3 covers 12 residues. The V and J ends lost 8 bases and 1 base respectively, with 8 bases between them. The V gene's germline CDR1 is MNHEY and CDR2 SMNVEV (reference sequence). The CDR3 sequence is CASPGENTEAFF. The CDR3 DNA is TGTGCCAGCCCTGGGGAGAACACTGAAGCTTTCTTT.

The chain links TRBV4-3 to TRBJ2-7; D gene unclear. The CDR3 runs 15 residues. Germline values: CDR1 LGHNA, CDR2 YSLEER. Trimming removed 4 bases from V and 2 bases from J, with 15 bases in between. The CDR3 region has the DNA TGCGCCAGCAGCCGAAAAGAGTCTGGGACCTACGAGCAGTACTTC. The encoded protein is CASSRKESGTYEQYF.

This clonotype has just a few counts. The genes are TRBV21-1 and TRBJ2-3; TRBD1 is the table's D call and was not checked against the DNA. TRBV21-1 is noted as a pseudogene. CDR3 length: 16 residues. The CDR3 protein is CASSRGGQGARDTQYF. The CDR3 DNA reads as TGTGCCAGCAGCAGAGGGGGACAGGGGGCGCGAGATACGCAGTATTTT.